Given below is one TCR beta chain in context. Its antigen is undetermined. Clones were read by immunoSEQ multiplex PCR, and TCRdb kept only the in-frame ones, dropping some. This table holds about 58,000 clones, roughly four fifths found once. This sample stems from a study of OX40 agonist ivuxolimab in advanced cancers. Study conclusions and caveats: More expanded clones were seen, on average, in CD8+ T cells than in CD4+.

V was cut by 4 bases and J by 4 bases, with 16 bases left in between. The CDR3 consists of 16 residues. Germline CDR1 reads MDHEN; CDR2 reads SYDVKM. This receptor was obtained from an adult with an advanced solid tumor such as melanoma, head and neck, liver or kidney cancer. The chain couples TRBV28 to TRBJ2-2, with D tentatively TRBD1 or TRBD2 (8 bases each). The sample consisted of CD4+ or CD8+ T cells sorted from blood, taken in a trial of the OX40 agonist ivuxolimab. The CDR3 coding sequence is TGTGCCAGCAGTTCGGGGGGGACAGGTCGCACCGGGGAGCTGTTTTTT. It specifies CASSSGGTGRTGELFF.